This TCR beta chain was sequenced in a study of shared clonotypes between healthy human individuals (TCRdb year 2020). Study-level background: A couple of women and a few men aged 18 to 49 years were included in the cohort. For each donor, CD4 naive and CD4 memory were each run on three plates, CD8 naive on two plates, and CD8 memory on one plate. To increase sequencing depth and limit assay-specific biases, TCR repertoire library preparation and sequencing were carried out by different laboratories using diverse techniques. Blood TCR repertoires of five healthy adults were deeply sequenced to estimate repertoire size and the extent of clonotype sharing between individuals. Each donor's leukapheresis produced roughly between roughly 0.85 and 9 billion PBMCs. Results and caveats for the whole study, not just this receptor: Pairwise subsampling led to the expectation that sequencing depth would affect the degree of clonotype sharing among donors. Clonotypes shared by all four sorted-subset donors showed higher generation probabilities than non-shared clonotypes. About 5% of naive CD4, 3.5% of naive CD8, about 2.1% of memory CD4, and about 0.4% of memory CD8 clonotypes were shared across four donors. The small number of donors limited the genetic and exposure-history diversity represented. Even with the large sequencing depth, rarefaction of the sorted-subset datasets indicated that sequencing was incomplete. Estimated clonotype richness was generally larger for naive than for memory subsets. Only blood was sampled, and tissue TCR repertoires likely differ from those in blood.

Healthy HIV-negative adults with no recently reported acute infections or vaccinations were included as donors. All donors were Caucasian adults living in Nashville, Tennessee, USA. CD4+ T cells were enriched through magnetic negative selection, after which naive cells were positively selected on CD45RA and the remaining negative fraction served as the memory subset. After blood collection by leukapheresis, PBMCs were isolated using Ficoll-Histopaque density gradient centrifugation and then cryopreserved in the vapor phase of liquid nitrogen. Analytical flow cytometry was used to check the purity and quantity of every magnetically sorted T cell population. Genomic DNA was isolated from every sorted fraction and measured by UV absorbance on a Nanodrop 2000c. For this clone: Its antigen specificity is not known. Nothing much larger sits one base from this clone, and base qualities are not available.

Reading from cysteine to phenylalanine, the CDR3 counts 15 amino acids. Here the CDR3 DNA is all that survives: 45 bases in frame from base 1. The germline V gene yields SGHAT for CDR1 and FQNNGV for CDR2. Relative to germline, V is 0 bases shorter and J is 9 bases shorter, with 15 bases between their ends. TCR CDR3 regions were amplified from genomic DNA by multiplex PCR using the deep immunoSEQ assay. Extracted genomic DNA from each cell subset was distributed evenly across all wells of several immunoSEQ 96-well plates, and each plate was treated as a replicate. For sorted subsets, approximately 0.2 ug of genomic DNA, equivalent to around 30,000 T cell genomes, went into each replicate PCR. The purified libraries were quantified using a Qubit 3.0 fluorometer, sized with a Bioanalyzer 2100, and then quantified again using the KAPA Library Quantification kit. A separate single-read 150-cycle Illumina NextSeq 550 flow cell was used to sequence each immunoSEQ 96-well plate. From the authors' description of their analysis: Because the immunoSEQ output included only junctional sequences and no quality scores, the filtering could not be the same as the filtering used for full-length reads. To assign V/J genes and CDR3, sequences were annotated against IMGT germline references using PyIR, a Python wrapper for IgBLAST v1.9. Reads were removed for weak V/J assignments (E-value above 1e-6), missing CDR3, stop codons, out-of-frame junctions, or ambiguous translated residues. A V3J clonotype was defined by an identical inferred V gene, J gene, and CDR3 amino acid sequence. To compute the percentage overlap between repertoires, the number of shared unique clonotypes was divided by the size of the smaller repertoire. Repertoire richness was assessed with RTK rarefaction, the Chao1 estimator, and Recon v2.1 estimates of unobserved clonotypes. For all TCRbeta clonotypes obtained by the gDNA method from four donors, generation probabilities were computed with OLGA. The table comes from immuneACCESS by way of TCRdb, which keeps in-frame sequences with V and J called. Part of the clones is missing from these tables; in studies checked, under half for an unresolved V gene and the rest for unknown reasons. That table supplies the V and J calls and clone size; D and trimming were determined from the DNA. The sample profile shows 950,000 to 1,300,000 clones; 65% to 80% of them were found once. Jointly, the top ten make up about 1.5% of the sample.

The sample comprised memory CD4+ T cells sorted from blood. The cell subset or site label, read with the paper, signifies: CD45RA-negative fraction. The rearranged chain carries TRBV11-2 and TRBJ2-1; TRBD1 is a weak D gene call, 5 bases matching. This receptor was identified in a young man in good health. The CDR3 amino acid sequence is: CASSLDPAGSSEQFF. The DNA reads TGTGCCAGCAGCTTAGATCCCGCAGGGTCTAGTGAGCAGTTCTTC.